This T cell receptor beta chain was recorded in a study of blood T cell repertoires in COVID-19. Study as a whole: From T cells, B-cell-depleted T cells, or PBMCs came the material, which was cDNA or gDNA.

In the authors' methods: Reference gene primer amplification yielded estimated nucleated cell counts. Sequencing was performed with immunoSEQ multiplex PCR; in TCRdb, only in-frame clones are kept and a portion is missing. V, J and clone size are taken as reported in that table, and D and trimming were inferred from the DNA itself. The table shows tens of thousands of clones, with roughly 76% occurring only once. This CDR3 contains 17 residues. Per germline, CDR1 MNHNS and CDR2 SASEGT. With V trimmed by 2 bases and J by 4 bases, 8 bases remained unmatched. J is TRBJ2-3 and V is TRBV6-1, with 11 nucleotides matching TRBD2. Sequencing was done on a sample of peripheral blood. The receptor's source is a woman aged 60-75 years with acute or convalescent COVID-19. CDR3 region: CASSETLASGRSDTQYF. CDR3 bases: TGTGCCAGCAGTGAAACCCTGGCTAGCGGGAGGTCAGATACGCAGTATTTT.